These 20 T cell receptor beta chains originate from one sample sequenced in a study of cytomegalovirus exposure and HLA in healthy donors. Primers included in the PCR were 60 Vbeta and 13 Jbeta primers. The protocol was immunoSEQ multiplex PCR, while the TCRdb copy is restricted to in-frame clones and leaves out a portion. Here the sample spans around 180,000 clones, roughly 77% being singletons. The source material was PBMCs. These TCRs come from a woman aged 45 to 65 in good health and CMV-seronegative.

This sequence joins TRBV10-3 and TRBJ1-1; TRBD1 aligns across 9 bases. Germline V gene lookup returns CDR1 ENHRY and CDR2 SYGVKD. The CDR3 length is 11 residues. V trimming: 8 bases; J trimming: 5 bases; junction bases outside the gene matches: 0. CDR3 nucleotides: TGTGCCATCGGGACAGGGACTGAAGCTTTCTTT. It specifies CAIGTGTEAFF.

This sequence joins TRBV5-1 and TRBJ1-1; TRBD1 matches at 7 bases. With V trimmed by 3 bases and J by 0 bases, 8 bases remained unmatched. The CDR3 covers 16 residues. Germline values: CDR1 SGHRS, CDR2 YFSETQ. The CDR3 sequence: CASSWTGKPMNTEAFF. The CDR3 region has the DNA TGCGCCAGCAGCTGGACAGGTAAACCCATGAACACTGAAGCTTTCTTT.

In nucleotides, the CDR3 is TGTGCCAGCAGCTTAGGCGGGAGGGCCAAAGATACGCAGTATTTT. Amino acids: CASSLGGRAKDTQYF. The rearrangement uses TRBV7-2 and TRBJ2-3; 9 nucleotides align to TRBD2. The CDR3 is 15 residues long. The V gene end was trimmed by 1 base and the J gene end by 5 bases; junction bases not matched to a gene: 4. CDR1 is SGHTA and CDR2 is FQGNSA in the germline V gene. Combining the CDR3 with reference TRBV7-2 and TRBJ2-3 gives the whole variable domain GAGVSQSPSNKVTEKGKDVELRCDPISGHTALYWYRQSLGQGLEFLIYFQGNSAPDKSGLPSDRFSAERTGGSVSTLTIQRTQQEDSAVYLCASSLGGRAKDTQYFGPGTRLTVL.

V gene TRBV12-5 combines with J gene TRBJ2-7, with 7 bases fitting TRBD1. From germline, CDR1 is LGHNT and CDR2 FRNRAP. The trim removed 6 bases at V and 6 bases at J, leaving 8 bases unmatched. This CDR3 contains 13 residues. DNA of the CDR3: TGTGCTAGTGGCCGCCCGACAGGGAGCGAGCAGTACTTC. It codes for CASGRPTGSEQYF.

A note on this clone: The sample carries other DNA sequences with the same CDR3. The chain links TRBV5-1 to TRBJ1-3; a weak D match, TRBD1 (5 bases). V lost 2 bases and J lost 4, with 10 bases in between. The germline CDR1 and CDR2 sequences are SGHRS and YFSETQ. The CDR3 has 14 amino acids. The CDR3 nucleotides are TGCGCCAGCAGCTTAGACAGTAGAGGAAACACCATATATTTT. Its translation: CASSLDSRGNTIYF.

Note on this clone: The junction and the germline gene differ at one end; a read error may be behind it. CDR3 DNA: TGTTCCAGCAGCTTAGCGGGACTGGGACCCAACACTGAAGCTTTCTTT. Its translation is CSSSLAGLGPNTEAFF. This chain uses TRBV7-9 with TRBJ1-1, with a weak D call TRBD1 (5 bases). CDR1 is SEHNR and CDR2 is FQNEAQ in the germline V gene (reference sequence). This CDR3 is 16 amino acids long.

This clone was seen only once. This rearrangement joins TRBV10-3 to TRBJ2-1, with a possible D match to TRBD2 (6 bases). The CDR3 is made up of 13 amino acids. The ends were cut back, 6 bases at V and 8 bases at J, with 14 bases in the middle. CDR1 and CDR2 from the germline V gene are ENHRY and SYGVKD. CDR3 in DNA: TGTGCCATCAGCCCCCGGGAGAGCGATGAGCAGTTCTTC. Amino acids: CAISPRESDEQFF.

V is TRBV5-1 and J is TRBJ2-7, with a possible D match to TRBD2 (7 bases). Trimming removed 0 bases from V and 2 bases from J, with 15 bases in between. Germline values: CDR1 SGHRS, CDR2 YFSETQ. CDR3 length equals 16 residues. CDR3 coding DNA: TGCGCCAGCAGCTTGGGAGCCGGGGGGCCAGCCTACGAGCAGTACTTC. This sequence encodes CASSLGAGGPAYEQYF.

This chain links TRBV7-6 with TRBJ2-2; D uncertain. V lost 5 bases, J lost 8 bases, and 12 bases lay in between. The CDR3 length is 13 residues. Germline CDR1 reads SGHVS; CDR2 reads FNYEAQ. This CDR3 is CASSLGRAGELFF. CDR3 in DNA: TGTGCCAGCAGCCTCGGAAGAGCGGGGGAGCTGTTTTTT.

This sequence joins TRBV5-8 and TRBJ1-5, with a tentative D call TRBD1 (6 bases). The CDR3 runs 12 residues. CDR1 and CDR2 (germline): SGHTS, YDEGEE. V was clipped by 0 bases and J by 13 bases, with 11 bases between them. The CDR3 loop reads CASSLGDRSQHF. DNA for the CDR3: TGTGCCAGCAGCTTGGGTGACAGGTCTCAGCATTTT.

The table lists this clone with a few counts. V is TRBV2 and J is TRBJ1-2; D gene ambiguous. CDR1 and CDR2 from the germline V gene are SNHLY and FYNNEI. The length of the CDR3 is 14 residues. V was clipped by 6 bases and J by 8 bases, with 19 bases between them. CDR3 coding DNA: TGTGCCAGCAGGGAGAAGGTGGTTTCAGACGGCTACACCTTC. Translation: CASREKVVSDGYTF.

CDR3 coding DNA: TGCGCCAGCAGCGTAAGTAGACAGGGGGCGAGAAAGCCACCCCTCCACTTT. As protein: CASSVSRQGARKPPLHF. V gene TRBV4-3 combines with J gene TRBJ1-6; 10 bases align to TRBD1. CDR1 and CDR2 (germline): LGHNA, YSLEER. The CDR3 is made up of 17 amino acids. J lost 11 bases, V lost 5 bases, and 15 bases had no gene match.

As regards this clone: Other DNA sequences from this sample encode an identical CDR3 as well. This chain uses TRBV6-5 with TRBJ2-3; a possible D gene is TRBD1 (5 bases). Germline V CDR1 and CDR2: MNHEY, SVGAGI. This CDR3 is built from 15 residues. V lost 3 bases and J lost 5, with 15 bases in between. Written as DNA, the CDR3 is TGTGCCAGCAGTTATAGACAGTGGGTAATAGATACGCAGTATTTT. Protein product: CASSYRQWVIDTQYF.

This chain connects TRBV6-4 to TRBJ2-1, with TRBD2 matching over 11 bases. J was trimmed by 4 bases and V by 2 bases; bases with no gene match: 10. Germline CDR1 MRHNA, CDR2 SNTAGT. The CDR3 totals 18 residues. CDR3 sequence reads: CASSDEGTSGRGYNEQFF. DNA for the CDR3: TGTGCCAGCAGTGACGAGGGAACTAGCGGGAGAGGATACAATGAGCAGTTCTTC.

The chain carries TRBV19 and TRBJ1-1; weak D call: TRBD1 (5 bases). CDR1 is LNHDA and CDR2 is SQIVND in the germline V gene (reference sequence). The germline V and J ends were trimmed by 5 bases and 9 bases, with 10 bases remaining between them. This CDR3 comprises 11 residues. This CDR3 is CASSRSGQAFF. CDR3 nucleotide sequence: TGTGCCAGTAGTCGGTCAGGGCAAGCTTTCTTT. The full variable domain, its missing parts supplied by reference TRBV19 and TRBJ1-1, is DGGITQSPKYLFRKEGQNVTLSCEQNLNHDAMYWYRQDPGQGLRLIYYSQIVNDFQKGDIAEGYSVSREKKESFPLTVTSAQKNPTAFYLCASSRSGQAFFGQGTRLTVV.

V gene TRBV7-3 combines with J gene TRBJ1-2; TRBD1 is a possible D gene (5 bases). V shed 5 bases and J shed 10 bases, with 23 bases lying between them. This CDR3 has 15 residues. Germline V CDR1 and CDR2: SGHTA, FQGTGA. The CDR3 protein is CASSLNPSLRGPYTF. The CDR3 coding sequence is TGTGCCAGCAGCCTTAATCCGTCGCTAAGGGGTCCCTACACCTTC.

The chain combines TRBV28 with TRBJ2-2; TRBD2 agrees at 12 bases. The germline V gene has CDR1 MDHEN and CDR2 SYDVKM. Germline trimming cut 7 bases from V and 7 bases from J; bases unmatched to any gene: 7. The CDR3 runs 15 residues. In DNA form, the CDR3 reads TGTGCCAGCATCCTAGCGGGAGGGCCCGGCGGGGAGCTGTTTTTT. Translation gives CASILAGGPGGELFF. Combining the CDR3 with reference TRBV28 and TRBJ2-2 gives the whole variable domain DVKVTQSSRYLVKRTGEKVFLECVQDMDHENMFWYRQDPGLGLRLIYFSYDVKMKEKGDIPEGYSVSREKKERFSLILESASTNQTSMYLCASILAGGPGGELFFGEGSRLTVL.

The genes are TRBV5-1 and TRBJ2-3; TRBD1 aligns across 8 bases. The CDR3 loop spans 15 amino acids. J gave up 5 bases and V 4 bases, and 9 bases lay outside the gene matches. CDR1 and CDR2 (germline): SGHRS, YFSETQ. This chain's CDR3 is CASSLWTGLLDTQYF. The CDR3 coding sequence is TGCGCCAGCAGCCTATGGACAGGGTTGTTAGATACGCAGTATTTT.

The table lists this clone with a few counts. One end of the junction varies from germline; a read error may be responsible. The genes are TRBV7-3 and TRBJ1-1; 9 positions agree with TRBD1. CDR3 length: 13 amino acids. CDR1 is SGHTA and CDR2 is FQGTGA in the germline V gene. The CDR3 DNA is TGTGCCAGCAGCTTAACACAGGGGGCAAGGGTTATTTTT. Translated, it gives CASSLTQGARVIF.

The rearrangement uses TRBV2 and TRBJ1-1, with D perhaps TRBD1 (6 bases). Looked up from germline, CDR1 is SNHLY and CDR2 is FYNNEI. V was cut by 6 bases and J by 6 bases, with 11 bases left in between. This CDR3 is built from 12 residues. The CDR3 region is CASRPDSPEAFF. CDR3 sequence (DNA): TGTGCCAGCAGACCGGACAGCCCTGAAGCTTTCTTT.